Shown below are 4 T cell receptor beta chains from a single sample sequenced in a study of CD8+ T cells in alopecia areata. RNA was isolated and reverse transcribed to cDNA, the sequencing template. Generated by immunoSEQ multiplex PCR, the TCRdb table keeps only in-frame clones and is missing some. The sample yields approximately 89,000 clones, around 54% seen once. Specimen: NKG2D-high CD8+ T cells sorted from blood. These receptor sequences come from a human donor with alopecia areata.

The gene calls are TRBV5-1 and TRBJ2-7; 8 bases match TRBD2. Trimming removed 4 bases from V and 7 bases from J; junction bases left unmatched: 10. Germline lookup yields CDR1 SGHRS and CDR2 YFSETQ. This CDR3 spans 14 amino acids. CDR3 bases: TGCGCCAGCAGCCCCGGGACTAGAGCTCGGGAGCAGTACTTC. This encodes CASSPGTRAREQYF.

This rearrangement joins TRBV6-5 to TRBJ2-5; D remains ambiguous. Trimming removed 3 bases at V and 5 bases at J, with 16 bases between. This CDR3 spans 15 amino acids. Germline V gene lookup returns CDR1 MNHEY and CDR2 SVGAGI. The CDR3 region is CASSYVGSESETQYF. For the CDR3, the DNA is TGTGCCAGCAGTTATGTAGGATCCGAGAGTGAGACCCAGTACTTC.

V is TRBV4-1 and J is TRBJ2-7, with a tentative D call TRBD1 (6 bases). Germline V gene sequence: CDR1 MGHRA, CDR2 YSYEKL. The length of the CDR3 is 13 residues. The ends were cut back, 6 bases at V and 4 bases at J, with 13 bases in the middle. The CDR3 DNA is TGCGCCAGCAGTCGACAGGAGGCATACGAGCAGTACTTC. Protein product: CASSRQEAYEQYF.

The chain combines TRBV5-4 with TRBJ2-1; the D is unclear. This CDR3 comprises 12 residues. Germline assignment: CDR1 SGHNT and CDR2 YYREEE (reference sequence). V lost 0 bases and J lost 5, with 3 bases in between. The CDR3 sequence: CASSLGNNEQFF. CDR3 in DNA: TGTGCCAGCAGCTTGGGAAACAATGAGCAGTTCTTC. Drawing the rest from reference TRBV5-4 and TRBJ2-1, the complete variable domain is ETGVTQSPTHLIKTRGQQVTLRCSSQSGHNTVSWYQQALGQGPQFIFQYYREEENGRGNFPPRFSGLQFPNYSSELNVNALELDDSALYLCASSLGNNEQFFGPGTRLTVL.